This TCR beta chain comes out of a study of blood T cells in healthy people across ages. The study's findings and limits: The percentage of naive T cells correlated strongly with TCR beta diversity. Higher diversity and more naive CD4+ cells were features of long-lived donors, compared to aged donors.

The use of a sample-barcoded 5' primer and a J-beta primer mix characterized a second PCR of 7 to 11 cycles. A template-switch adaptor that had 12 random nucleotides put a tag on each cDNA molecule. TCRdb re-called the 5' RACE reads with MiXCR, one entry per CDR3 protein. The sample has about 570,000 distinct CDR3 sequences; about 27% are singletons. This clonotype was detected a few times. Its antigen is not known. The germline gives CDR1 WNHNN, CDR2 SYGVQD (reference sequence). CDR3 length: 14 residues. These data also formed part of another study, on T cells of mothers and their children. From that paper: Inherited differences only slightly affect thymic shaping of TCR recombination output.

The sequence derives from a boy aged 2-15 years in good health. The specimen sequenced was blood. The rearrangement links TRBV10-1 to TRBJ2-5; D may be TRBD1 or TRBD2 (5 bases each). The end of the DNA aligns better with TRBJ2-7, so the J call may be wrong. The CDR3 reads CASSGDGASYEQYF. The CDR3 DNA reads TGCGCCAGCAGTGGGGACGGGGCCTCCTACGAGCAGTACTTC.